Sequencing of this T cell receptor beta chain was carried out in a study of T-cell reconstitution after alpha-beta-depleted transplantation in children. Study-level results: At day 60, the high TCRbeta diversity found in some patients originated from recipient T cells and thymic progenitors that had survived. Newly made T cells mostly supplied T-cell counts and diversity one year after transplant. Reported findings indicate that, about two months after transplant, alpha-beta T cells came from several hundred expanded clones, which were derived from non-depleted graft cells.

Construction of the TCRbeta library involved unique molecular identifiers. Via MiXCR, TCRdb re-called the PCR reads, giving one row per CDR3 protein. The data contain some 300,000 distinct CDR3 sequences, 10% of them singletons. This clonotype was seen repeatedly, ten times or more. Its antigen is currently unknown. V dropped 8 bases and J dropped 6 bases, with 11 bases sitting between them. Germline V gene sequence: CDR1 MNHEY, CDR2 SVGEGT. The length of the CDR3 is 12 residues. The sequencing here drew on PBMCs, taken before TCRalphabeta/CD19-depleted stem cell transplant. V and J are TRBV6-2 or TRBV6-3 and TRBJ2-1, with a weak D call TRBD1 (6 bases). This sequence originates from a boy younger than two with acute myeloid leukemia, due to receive a stem cell transplant. The CDR3: CASATGLNEQFF. The CDR3 DNA reads TGTGCCAGCGCGACAGGACTCAATGAGCAGTTCTTC.